Each of the 25 T cell receptor beta chains below was sequenced from the same sample in a study of regulatory T cells in long-lasting Graves disease. Time point noted: newly diagnosed GD, antithyroid drugs for less than 3 months. The authors made the TCR library using RNA they extracted from PBMCs. Assembly of TCR beta libraries relied on iRepertoire HTBI primers together with Arm-PCR of CDR3 regions. Each CDR3 protein is one row after TCRdb ran MiXCR on the multiplex PCR reads. This table holds approximately 400,000 distinct CDR3 sequences, 15% found once. The specimen was peripheral blood mononuclear cells (PBMCs), collected at new diagnosis, from a patient treated with antithyroid drugs. These receptors came from a female donor with Graves disease.

The chain has TRBV3-1 and TRBJ1-2; no clear D gene. Germline V gene data show CDR1 as LGHDT and CDR2 as YNNKEL (reference sequence). CDR3 length equals 15 residues. Trimming removed 0 bases at V and 5 bases at J, with 13 bases between. CDR3 nucleotide sequence: TGTGCCAGCAGCCAAGAGGTGGCGCCGGAATATGGCTACACCTTC. Its translation: CASSQEVAPEYGYTF.

This clonotype came up many times. The chain combines TRBV5-5 with TRBJ2-5, with D perhaps matching TRBD1 (5 bases). This CDR3 is built from 16 residues. Germline V gives CDR1 SGHKS, CDR2 YYEKEE (reference sequence). Trimming shortened V by 2 bases and J by 2 bases, and 16 bases separated the two germline ends. The CDR3 DNA reads TGTGCCAGCAGCTTTCAGGGCAGGGTTAGTCAAGAGACCCAGTACTTC. Encoded protein: CASSFQGRVSQETQYF.

This clonotype was detected many times. This chain links TRBV20-1 with TRBJ2-3; 10 positions match TRBD2. This CDR3 spans 15 amino acids. Trimming at V came to 3 bases and at J to 0 bases, leaving 3 bases not matched to a gene. CDR1 is DFQATT and CDR2 is SNEGSKA in the germline V gene (reference sequence). The CDR3 loop is CSARGAGGSTDTQYF. CDR3 DNA: TGCAGTGCTAGGGGAGCGGGGGGGAGCACAGATACGCAGTATTTT.

This clonotype was detected a few times. This sequence joins TRBV7-9 and TRBJ1-4; TRBD1 aligns across 8 bases. CDR1 SEHNR and CDR2 FQNEAQ come from the germline V gene (reference sequence). The length of the CDR3 is 16 residues. V lost 5 bases to trimming and J lost 6 bases; unmatched junction nucleotides: 11. CDR3 loop: CASSPRIQGADEKLFF. CDR3 nucleotides: TGTGCCAGCAGCCCCCGTATTCAGGGGGCCGATGAAAAACTGTTTTTT.

This clonotype appeared many times. The rearrangement uses TRBV15 and TRBJ1-2, with unresolved D. Germline V gene lookup returns CDR1 LNHNV and CDR2 YYDKDF (reference sequence). The CDR3 covers 15 residues. Trimming took off 2 bases at V and 3 bases at J, with 13 bases between the two ends. The CDR3 DNA follows: TGTGCCACCAGCAGACAATCCTCAGGTCACTATGGCTACACCTTC. Protein: CATSRQSSGHYGYTF.

In its sample, this clonotype was seen many times. This chain links TRBV4-1 with TRBJ1-1; D remains ambiguous. V was shortened by 1 base and J by 1 base, with 7 bases between the two germline ends. This CDR3 region has 14 residues. From germline, CDR1 is MGHRA and CDR2 YSYEKL. The chain's CDR3 is CASSQGLQNTEAFF. Written as DNA, the CDR3 is TGCGCCAGCAGCCAAGGACTGCAGAACACTGAAGCTTTCTTT.

The table lists this clonotype with many counts. The chain couples TRBV6-2 or TRBV6-3 to TRBJ2-3, with 8 bases that match TRBD1. There are 20 residues in the CDR3. V gave up 0 bases and J gave up 2 bases; unmatched junction bases: 16. The V gene's germline CDR1 is MNHEY and CDR2 SVGEGT. CDR3 amino acids: CASSYSPRTGISPYTDTQYF. For the CDR3, the DNA is TGTGCCAGCAGTTACTCTCCCCGGACAGGGATTTCCCCTTACACAGATACGCAGTATTTT.

On this clonotype: This likely traces to a read error, being one base from a far larger clone. J is TRBJ2-5 and V is TRBV20-1, with D possibly TRBD2 on 7 matching bases. Germline CDR1 is DFQATT and CDR2 is SNEGSKA (reference sequence). Deletions cut 0 bases from V and 11 bases from J, with 22 bases between. The CDR3 is 15 amino acids. As DNA, the CDR3 is TGCAGTGCTAGAGATGCCGGGGGGCAAAGAAATGAGCAGTACTTC. Translated: CSARDAGGQRNEQYF.

Ten or more counts support this clonotype. V usage is TRBV7-9 and J usage is TRBJ1-1, with D possibly TRBD1 on 5 matching bases. Germline lookup yields CDR1 SEHNR and CDR2 FQNEAQ (reference sequence). The CDR3 length is 14 residues. The ends were cut back, 2 bases at V and 5 bases at J, with 12 bases in the middle. The DNA for the CDR3 is TGTGCCAGCAGCTTAATAAAGGGGTGGACTGAAGCTTTCTTT. This translates into CASSLIKGWTEAFF.

V and J are TRBV27 and TRBJ1-2; 7 bases fit TRBD1. Trimming cost V 10 bases and J 8 bases; bases outside gene matches: 10. CDR3 length: 12 residues. Per the germline V gene, CDR1 is MNHEY and CDR2 is SMNVEV (reference sequence). CDR3 loop: CATLRLTGGYTF. Here the CDR3 DNA reads TGTGCCACTCTACGCTTGACAGGGGGCTACACCTTC.

This clonotype has a count of ten or more. The chain is built from TRBV28 and TRBJ2-1; D gene ambiguous. This CDR3 contains 13 residues. V was trimmed by 9 bases and J by 0 bases, leaving 9 bases between them. CDR1 MDHEN and CDR2 SYDVKM come from the germline V gene. CDR3 region: CASEDVSYNEQFF. The CDR3 DNA reads TGTGCCAGTGAGGACGTCTCCTACAATGAGCAGTTCTTC.

This clonotype was counted ten times or more. The rearrangement links TRBV5-1 to TRBJ1-1; TRBD1 is a possible D gene (6 bases). Deletions cut 4 bases from V and 6 bases from J, with 13 bases between. Germline-derived CDR1 and CDR2 are SGHRS and YFSETQ. There are 13 residues in the CDR3. CDR3 in amino acids: CASSPLGGPEAFF. The CDR3, as DNA: TGCGCCAGCAGCCCTTTAGGGGGGCCTGAAGCTTTCTTT.

The V and J genes are TRBV7-7 and TRBJ2-5; 11 bases align to TRBD2. The CDR3 spans 17 residues. Germline V gene lookup returns CDR1 SSHAT and CDR2 FNYEAQ (reference sequence). Trimming at V came to 2 bases and at J to 2 bases, leaving 7 bases not matched to a gene. CDR3 DNA sequence: TGTGCCAGCAGCTTATCCATGGGGACTAGCGGACAAGAGACCCAGTACTTC. Translating gives CASSLSMGTSGQETQYF. The entire variable domain, with the rest obtained from reference TRBV7-7 and TRBJ2-5, is as follows: GAGVSQSPRYKVTKRGQDVTLRCDPISSHATLYWYQQALGQGPEFLTYFNYEAQPDKSGLPSDRFSAERPEGSISTLTIQRTEQRDSAMYRCASSLSMGTSGQETQYFGPGTRLLVL.

In the case of this clonotype: The final CDR3 position lacks the conserved phenylalanine or tryptophan, pointing to a likely read error. The chain is built from TRBV6-9 and TRBJ2-7; TRBD1 might be the D (5 bases). Between the trimmed V and J ends, which lost 3 bases and 3 bases, there was a span of 9 bases. The CDR3 covers 13 residues. Germline V gene sequence: CDR1 MNHGY, CDR2 SVAAGI. The CDR3: CASSYRVGYEQYL. DNA of the CDR3: TGTGCCAGCAGTTACAGGGTGGGCTACGAGCAGTACCTC.

This clonotype has more than one count but fewer than ten. The chain joins TRBV7-2 to TRBJ2-7; D is undetermined. From germline, CDR1 is SGHTA and CDR2 FQGNSA. This CDR3 contains 13 residues. V lost 6 bases, J lost 5 bases, and 14 bases lay in between. The CDR3 region is CASRTPGFDEQYF. CDR3 bases: TGTGCCAGCAGAACGCCCGGCTTCGACGAGCAGTACTTC. Filled out from reference TRBV7-2 and TRBJ2-7, the complete variable domain reads GAGVSQSPSNKVTEKGKDVELRCDPISGHTALYWYRQSLGQGLEFLIYFQGNSAPDKSGLPSDRFSAERTGGSVSTLTIQRTQQEDSAVYLCASRTPGFDEQYFGPGTRLTVT.

There are many counts of this clonotype. The gene calls are TRBV5-1 and TRBJ2-7; D unclear. The CDR3 is 12 amino acids. The V gene's germline CDR1 is SGHRS and CDR2 YFSETQ. The V end lost 4 bases, the J end lost 3 bases, and 8 bases lay between the germline ends. CDR3 DNA: TGCGCCAGCAGCGCAGATTTCTACGAGCAGTACTTC. Translation gives CASSADFYEQYF. Full variable domain (rest looked up from reference TRBV5-1 and TRBJ2-7): KAGVTQTPRYLIKTRGQQVTLSCSPISGHRSVSWYQQTPGQGLQFLFEYFSETQRNKGNFPGRFSGRQFSNSRSEMNVSTLELGDSALYLCASSADFYEQYFGPGTRLTVT.

This clonotype was counted ten times or more. This chain uses TRBV4-3 with TRBJ2-3; D unresolved. Looked up from germline, CDR1 is LGHNA and CDR2 is YSLEER. Trimming cost V 2 bases and J 2 bases, with 14 bases left between them. The CDR3 spans 16 residues. The CDR3, as DNA: TGCGCCAGCAGCCAACTTCGAGGCTTTTCCACAGATACGCAGTATTTT. Protein: CASSQLRGFSTDTQYF.

This clonotype was seen a handful of times. The chain links TRBV2 to TRBJ1-2; D is unclear. CDR1 is SNHLY, CDR2 FYNNEI, per germline. Trimming stripped 3 bases from V and 6 bases from J, with 20 bases between. CDR3 length: 16 amino acids. CDR3 amino acids: CASSEHRHGGNDGYTF. The DNA of the CDR3 is TGTGCCAGCAGTGAGCACCGGCACGGAGGGAATGATGGCTACACCTTC.

This chain connects TRBV19 to TRBJ2-1; possibly TRBD1 for D (5 bases). This CDR3 spans 14 amino acids. Deletions cut 5 bases from V and 3 bases from J, with 11 bases between. The V gene's germline CDR1 is LNHDA and CDR2 SQIVND (reference sequence). CDR3 sequence: CASSYPTDYNEQFF. Written as DNA, the CDR3 is TGTGCCAGTAGTTACCCGACAGACTACAATGAGCAGTTCTTC. Drawing the rest from reference TRBV19 and TRBJ2-1, the complete variable domain is DGGITQSPKYLFRKEGQNVTLSCEQNLNHDAMYWYRQDPGQGLRLIYYSQIVNDFQKGDIAEGYSVSREKKESFPLTVTSAQKNPTAFYLCASSYPTDYNEQFFGPGTRLTVL.

Remarks on this clonotype: This could be a read error, since a much larger clone is one nucleotide away. The CDR3 coding sequence is TGTGCCAGCAGTTTCAAAGCCCTCTCCTCAGGATGGATTAACACCGGGGAGCTGTTTTTT. It specifies CASSFKALSSGWINTGELFF. The genes are TRBV27 and TRBJ2-2, with D unresolved. Looked up from germline, CDR1 is MNHEY and CDR2 is SMNVEV (reference sequence). This CDR3 has 20 amino acids. V lost 3 bases and J 2 bases, leaving 25 bases between the germline ends.

This clonotype has only one observation. The junction and the germline gene differ at one end; a read error may be behind it. The chain combines TRBV6-1 with TRBJ1-2; D ambiguous. The germline CDR1 and CDR2 sequences are MNHNS and SASEGT. This CDR3 comprises 13 residues. The CDR3 nucleotides read TGTGCCAGCAGGCGTGGCGGTCACTATGGCTACGCCTTC. Translating it yields CASRRGGHYGYAF.

Of note for this clonotype: The likely explanation is a read error, given a far larger clone one base away. The chain joins TRBV2 to TRBJ2-7; 11 positions match TRBD2. Losses at the gene ends were 7 bases for V and 7 bases for J; bases not matched to a gene: 24. The CDR3 has 19 residues. Per germline, CDR1 SNHLY and CDR2 FYNNEI. This CDR3 is CASTFRPFSASGRRNEQYF. The CDR3, as DNA: TGTGCCAGCACCTTTCGGCCATTTTCAGCTAGCGGGAGGAGAAATGAGCAGTACTTC.

This clonotype appeared many times. The chain links TRBV2 to TRBJ2-5; no firm D call. The CDR3 runs 15 residues. V was cut by 5 bases and J by 4 bases, with 17 bases left in between. Germline loops: CDR1 SNHLY, CDR2 FYNNEI. CDR3 region: CASSSSGLGIETQYF. CDR3 nucleotides: TGTGCCAGCAGTTCCTCCGGGCTTGGGATAGAGACCCAGTACTTC.

This clonotype showed up many times. This chain connects TRBV5-4 to TRBJ1-1; tentatively, D is TRBD1 (5 bases). CDR3 length: 14 amino acids. Trimming removed 3 bases from V and 3 bases from J, with 12 bases in between. Germline CDR1 and CDR2: SGHNT and YYREEE (reference sequence). The CDR3 sequence is CASSYSRQYTEAFF. The CDR3 DNA follows: TGTGCCAGCAGCTATTCTCGACAGTACACTGAAGCTTTCTTT. Full variable domain (missing parts from reference TRBV5-4 and TRBJ1-1): ETGVTQSPTHLIKTRGQQVTLRCSSQSGHNTVSWYQQALGQGPQFIFQYYREEENGRGNFPPRFSGLQFPNYSSELNVNALELDDSALYLCASSYSRQYTEAFFGQGTRLTVV.

In its sample, this clonotype was seen a few times. The V and J genes are TRBV15 and TRBJ2-7, with a tentative D call TRBD1 (6 bases). Trimming shortened V by 4 bases and J by 5 bases, and 15 bases separated the two germline ends. CDR3 length: 14 amino acids. Germline V lookup: CDR1 LNHNV, CDR2 YYDKDF (reference sequence). This CDR3 is CATSTFTGSNEQYF. The CDR3 coding sequence is TGTGCCACCAGCACGTTCACAGGGAGCAACGAGCAGTACTTC. Supplemented by reference TRBV15 and TRBJ2-7, the full variable domain reads DAMVIQNPRYQVTQFGKPVTLSCSQTLNHNVMYWYQQKSSQAPKLLFHYYDKDFNNEADTPDNFQSRRPNTSFCFLDIRSPGLGDTAMYLCATSTFTGSNEQYFGPGTRLTVT.